These 24 T cell receptor beta chains originate from one sample sequenced in a study of T cell repertoires in cytomegalovirus infection. MiXCR, run by TCRdb on the reads, gives a single entry per CDR3 protein. The profile shows about 770,000 distinct CDR3 sequences, approximately 32% of them singletons. The antigens for these receptors are not known. The sample in question was cultured CD8+ T cells from PBMCs, obtained from culture after CMV antigen stimulation. Every receptor here comes from a human donor in good health (CMV status not recorded). Some clones in this sample may be carry-over from other donors' samples.

CDR3 sequence (DNA): TGTGCCAGCAGGGGAGTTGGACTGAACAATGAGCAGTTCTTC. Protein: CASRGVGLNNEQFF. The gene calls are TRBV25-1 and TRBJ2-1; TRBD2 might be the D (5 bases). The V and J ends lost 6 bases and 5 bases respectively, with 14 bases between them. The CDR3 runs 14 residues. Germline CDR1 and CDR2: MGHDK and SYGVNS.

This clonotype was counted only a few times. The chain recombines TRBV27 with TRBJ1-5, with D possibly matching TRBD1 (5 bases). Trimming shortened V by 6 bases and J by 0 bases, and 9 bases separated the two germline ends. The germline CDR1 and CDR2 sequences are MNHEY and SMNVEV (reference sequence). There are 14 residues in the CDR3. The CDR3 sequence is CASSQGHSNQPQHF. CDR3 nucleotides: TGTGCCAGCAGCCAGGGCCATAGCAATCAGCCCCAGCATTTT.

At least ten counts were recorded for this clonotype. The chain has TRBV7-6 and TRBJ1-5, with D unresolved. The germline gives CDR1 SGHVS, CDR2 FNYEAQ. V shed 5 bases and J shed 7 bases, with 24 bases lying between them. CDR3 length equals 17 residues. Here the CDR3 reads CASSHTRRTPAGQPQHF. CDR3 bases: TGTGCCAGCAGCCATACCCGTCGGACCCCTGCGGGCCAGCCCCAGCATTTT. Based on the CDR3 plus reference TRBV7-6 and TRBJ1-5, the full variable domain is GAGVSQSPRYKVTKRGQDVALRCDPISGHVSLYWYRQALGQGPEFLTYFNYEAQQDKSGLPNDRFSAERPEGSISTLTIQRTEQRDSAMYRCASSHTRRTPAGQPQHFGDGTRLSIL.

This clonotype was seen a handful of times. The chain couples TRBV27 to TRBJ1-5, with a weak D call TRBD1 (5 bases). V was trimmed by 1 base and J by 5 bases, leaving 12 bases between them. From germline, CDR1 is MNHEY and CDR2 SMNVEV (reference sequence). The CDR3 totals 15 residues. CDR3 coding DNA: TGTGCCAGCAGTTTATGGCCTCTGGGGGATCAGCCCCAGCATTTT. Its protein product is CASSLWPLGDQPQHF.

The genes are TRBV7-2 and TRBJ1-2, with 11 bases lining up with TRBD1. Unmatched junction bases numbered 6, after V lost 1 base and J lost 5 bases. The germline V gene has CDR1 SGHTA and CDR2 FQGNSA. CDR3 length equals 16 residues. CDR3 in DNA: TGTGCCAGCAGCTTAGTCAGGACAGGGGGCATATATGGCTACACCTTC. The encoded protein is CASSLVRTGGIYGYTF.

The chain carries TRBV12-3 or TRBV12-4 and TRBJ1-1; no reliable D call. The CDR3 loop spans 14 amino acids. Trimming stripped 6 bases from V and 1 base from J, with 12 bases between. Here the CDR3 reads CASRDPYGNTEAFF. CDR3 DNA: TGTGCCAGCAGGGACCCCTATGGGAACACTGAAGCTTTCTTT.

This clonotype was detected only a few times. The rearrangement links TRBV7-3 to TRBJ2-7; D ambiguous. V shed 1 base and J shed 6 bases, with 10 bases lying between them. The CDR3 runs to 13 residues. The germline V gene has CDR1 SGHTA and CDR2 FQGTGA. The DNA of the CDR3 is TGTGCCAGCAGCTTAAATTGGGGTTCCGAGCAGTACGTC. This translates into CASSLNWGSEQYV.

This clonotype was found a few times. This chain links TRBV28 with TRBJ2-1; tentatively, D is TRBD2 (5 bases). V was shortened by 4 bases and J by 7 bases, with 17 bases between the two germline ends. The CDR3 spans 15 residues. The V gene's germline CDR1 is MDHEN and CDR2 SYDVKM. CDR3 amino acids: CASSSRGLGSNEQFF. The CDR3 bases are TGTGCCAGCAGTTCCCGGGGTCTGGGGAGTAATGAGCAGTTCTTC. The whole variable domain, remainder taken from reference TRBV28 and TRBJ2-1, is DVKVTQSSRYLVKRTGEKVFLECVQDMDHENMFWYRQDPGLGLRLIYFSYDVKMKEKGDIPEGYSVSREKKERFSLILESASTNQTSMYLCASSSRGLGSNEQFFGPGTRLTVL.

V usage is TRBV7-9 and J usage is TRBJ1-1; possibly TRBD1 for D (5 bases). Per germline, CDR1 SEHNR and CDR2 FQNEAQ (reference sequence). This CDR3 comprises 15 residues. The V gene lost 2 bases and the J gene lost 5 bases, with 15 bases spanning the gap. The CDR3, as DNA: TGTGCCAGCAGCTTATTGAGGGGAGAGGGGACTGAAGCTTTCTTT. Its protein product is CASSLLRGEGTEAFF.

Concerning this clonotype itself: Compared with germline, one end of the junction differs, possibly owing to a read error. The chain employs TRBV7-6 and TRBJ2-1; 7 bases match TRBD1. CDR3 length equals 15 residues. Per germline, CDR1 SGHVS and CDR2 FNYEAQ. The CDR3 nucleotides read TGTGCTAGCAGTCCTGACAGGGCGACCTACAATGAGCAGTTCTTC. Amino acids: CASSPDRATYNEQFF.

This sequence joins TRBV7-3 and TRBJ2-2; D remains unclear. Per germline, CDR1 SGHTA and CDR2 FQGTGA. The CDR3 is 15 amino acids. The germline V and J ends were trimmed by 6 bases and 4 bases, with 15 bases remaining between them. The CDR3 spells CASRRSGRGTGELFF. The CDR3 nucleotides are TGTGCCAGCAGACGTTCCGGCCGAGGCACCGGGGAGCTGTTTTTT.

The chain couples TRBV6-2 or TRBV6-3 to TRBJ1-1; 7 bases line up with TRBD1. The CDR3 loop spans 16 amino acids. V lost 5 bases and J lost 3; bases outside the gene matches: 12. The germline gives CDR1 MNHEY, CDR2 SVGEGT. CDR3 in amino acids: CASSKTGLEFYTEAFF. CDR3 in DNA: TGTGCCAGCAGTAAGACAGGGCTGGAGTTTTACACTGAAGCTTTCTTT.

This chain connects TRBV4-1 to TRBJ2-2; D might be TRBD2 (5 bases). Trimming left V 2 bases short and J 5 bases short, with 6 bases between. The CDR3 has 13 residues. Germline CDR1 MGHRA, CDR2 YSYEKL. CDR3 nucleotides: TGCGCCAGCAGCCAATGGAGGACCGGGGAGCTGTTTTTT. Amino acids: CASSQWRTGELFF.

This clonotype was counted a few times. V gene TRBV7-2 combines with J gene TRBJ2-7, with D perhaps TRBD2 (6 bases). The CDR3 is 11 residues long. Trimming cost V 1 base and J 9 bases, with 7 bases left between them. Germline lookup yields CDR1 SGHTA and CDR2 FQGNSA. CDR3 protein: CASSLGRGQYF. In DNA form, the CDR3 reads TGTGCCAGCAGCTTAGGGCGGGGGCAGTACTTC.

In this sample, this clonotype turned up a few times. This chain links TRBV25-1 with TRBJ1-1, with a tentative D call TRBD1 (6 bases). Germline V gene data show CDR1 as MGHDK and CDR2 as SYGVNS. This CDR3 region has 15 residues. With 6 bases removed from V and 10 bases from J, the gap between germline ends came to 24 bases. In DNA, the CDR3 is TGTGCCAGCAGGAGTCGAGAGGGGGTAATGGAGGTAGCTTTCTTT. Protein sequence: CASRSREGVMEVAFF.

The chain has TRBV7-6 and TRBJ1-2, with no clear D. The germline V gene encodes CDR1 SGHVS and CDR2 FNYEAQ. V was cut by 2 bases and J by 2 bases, with 15 bases left in between. This CDR3 comprises 16 residues. The CDR3: CASSLISGSMNYGYTF. The DNA of the CDR3 is TGTGCCAGCAGCTTAATATCCGGGTCGATGAACTATGGCTACACCTTC.

This clonotype was recorded a few times. This chain connects TRBV6-6 to TRBJ2-5, with D possibly matching TRBD2 (5 bases). With 2 bases removed from V and 3 bases from J, the gap between germline ends came to 10 bases. CDR3 length: 14 residues. Germline V lookup: CDR1 MNHNY, CDR2 SVGAGI (reference sequence). CDR3 sequence: CASSYRPTKETQYF. For the CDR3, the DNA is TGTGCCAGCAGTTACCGCCCGACTAAAGAGACCCAGTACTTC.

There are many counts of this clonotype. V is TRBV7-2 and J is TRBJ2-4; TRBD2 agrees at 9 bases. The CDR3 is 16 amino acids. CDR1 SGHTA and CDR2 FQGNSA come from the germline V gene. The trim removed 5 bases at V and 8 bases at J, leaving 13 bases unmatched. CDR3 coding DNA: TGTGCCAGCAGCCCCCTTGGGCGGGGGGGTTTACACATTCAGTACTTC. The encoded protein is CASSPLGRGGLHIQYF.

This clonotype was observed a handful of times. The chain links TRBV5-8 to TRBJ1-4, with 8 bases aligning to TRBD1. CDR1 SGHTS and CDR2 YDEGEE come from the germline V gene. The CDR3 consists of 16 residues. Trimming at V came to 3 bases and at J to 1 base, leaving 5 bases not matched to a gene. The CDR3 DNA is TGTGCCAGCAGCTCTTGGACAGGGCGAACTAATGAAAAACTGTTTTTT. Encoded protein: CASSSWTGRTNEKLFF.

The J gene is TRBJ1-6, the V gene TRBV7-3; the D gene is possibly TRBD1 (5 bases). The germline CDR1 and CDR2 sequences are SGHTA and FQGTGA. This CDR3 has 15 residues. V was shortened by 2 bases and J by 3 bases, with 8 bases between the two germline ends. CDR3 DNA sequence: TGTGCCAGCAGCTTAGGGGGGGTCTATAATTCACCCCTCCACTTT. Protein product: CASSLGGVYNSPLHF.

The table lists this clonotype with a few counts. The chain employs TRBV12-3 or TRBV12-4 and TRBJ2-5, with D possibly matching TRBD2 (6 bases). This CDR3 has 14 residues. The V and J ends lost 0 bases and 5 bases respectively, with 10 bases between them. In nucleotides, the CDR3 is TGTGCCAGCAGTTTAGCGGCGGGGATCGAGACCCAGTACTTC. It specifies CASSLAAGIETQYF.

V usage is TRBV11-3 and J usage is TRBJ2-1; 9 bases are a match to TRBD1. The CDR3 totals 14 residues. CDR1 is SGHNT and CDR2 is YENEEA in the germline V gene. Trimming took 5 bases from V and 9 from J; bases not matched to a gene: 8. CDR3 residues: CASSRRDRDFEQFF. CDR3 DNA sequence: TGTGCCAGCAGCCGGAGGGACAGGGATTTTGAGCAGTTCTTC. Full variable domain (missing parts from reference TRBV11-3 and TRBJ2-1): EAGVVQSPRYKIIEKKQPVAFWCNPISGHNTLYWYLQNLGQGPELLIRYENEEAVDDSQLPKDRFSAERLKGVDSTLKIQPAELGDSAVYLCASSRRDRDFEQFFGPGTRLTVL.

This clonotype was seen ten or more times. V gene TRBV7-6 combines with J gene TRBJ2-1; possible D gene TRBD2, 6 bases. The germline V gene has CDR1 SGHVS and CDR2 FNYEAQ. CDR3 size: 13 residues. Trimming took off 5 bases at V and 4 bases at J, with 9 bases between the two ends. The CDR3 DNA is TGTGCCAGCAGCGCGGGACGTTACAATGAGCAGTTCTTC. Amino acid sequence: CASSAGRYNEQFF.

CDR3 sequence reads: CASSRYRGLGETQYF. The CDR3 DNA sequence: TGTGCCAGCAGCCGCTACAGGGGGCTCGGAGAGACCCAGTACTTC. V usage is TRBV5-6 and J usage is TRBJ2-5; 9 bases line up with TRBD1. The CDR3 runs 15 residues. Germline loops: CDR1 SGHDT, CDR2 YYEEEE. The trim removed 4 bases at V and 4 bases at J, leaving 8 bases unmatched.